The 3 T cell receptor beta chains reported below all come from one sample, sequenced in a study of cytomegalovirus exposure and HLA in healthy donors. The PCR contained 60 Vbeta and 13 Jbeta primers. The method was immunoSEQ multiplex PCR; TCRdb's version includes in-frame clones alone and lacks a portion of them. The repertoire holds hundreds of thousands of clones, with roughly 88% as singletons. Sequenced material: PBMCs. These receptors were collected from a boy aged 2 to 10 in good health and CMV-seronegative.

In DNA, the CDR3 is TGTGCCTGGAGCAGGCGTAGCACAGATACGCAGTATTTT. It codes for CAWSRRSTDTQYF. This chain uses TRBV30 with TRBJ2-3; D ambiguous. The CDR3 is 13 residues long. With 3 bases removed from V and 0 bases from J, the gap between germline ends came to 7 bases. Germline V gene data show CDR1 as GTSNPN and CDR2 as SVGIG (reference sequence).

CDR3 loop: CASSPGLYEQYF. Here the CDR3 DNA reads TGTGCCAGCTCACCAGGTCTATACGAGCAGTACTTC. The chain combines TRBV18 with TRBJ2-7; no reliable D call. This CDR3 has 12 residues. Trimming cost V 2 bases and J 4 bases, with 6 bases left between them. CDR1 is KGHSH, CDR2 LQKENI, per germline.

The chain is built from TRBV5-3 and TRBJ1-2, with 7 nucleotides matching TRBD1. TRBV5-3 is assigned to the ORF class and has an uncertain function. The CDR3 consists of 13 residues. V gave up 1 base and J gave up 6 bases; unmatched junction bases: 3. CDR3 protein: CARSLQGGDGYTF. The CDR3 coding sequence is TGTGCCAGAAGCTTGCAAGGGGGCGATGGCTACACCTTC.